This entry lists 8 T cell receptor beta chains sequenced from one sample in a study of cytomegalovirus exposure and HLA in healthy donors. The PCR made use of 60 Vbeta and 13 Jbeta primers. The repertoire was sequenced with immunoSEQ multiplex PCR; TCRdb's copy has only in-frame clones and lacks some. The sample records about 210,000 clones, around 86% being singletons. What was sequenced was PBMCs. The receptors here all came from a woman between 50 and 59 years old in good health and CMV-seropositive.

V gene TRBV7-8 combines with J gene TRBJ2-6, with TRBD1 as a possible D gene (7 bases). V gave up 3 bases and J gave up 2 bases, with 11 bases separating them. CDR1 and CDR2 from the germline V gene are SGHVS and FQNEAQ. This CDR3 spans 16 amino acids. The CDR3 protein is CASSLQGGPGANVLTF. The CDR3 DNA sequence: TGTGCCAGCAGCTTGCAGGGGGGTCCTGGGGCCAACGTCCTGACTTTC.

V is TRBV28 and J is TRBJ1-5, with D unclear. Germline values: CDR1 MDHEN, CDR2 SYDVKM. Trimming shortened V by 2 bases and J by 5 bases, and 16 bases separated the two germline ends. The CDR3 totals 16 residues. CDR3 protein: CASSLERQRVDQPQHF. As DNA, the CDR3 is TGTGCCAGCAGTTTAGAGAGGCAGCGAGTGGATCAGCCCCAGCATTTT.

This clone was detected a few times. This chain joins TRBV9 and TRBJ1-1; 9 nucleotides line up with TRBD1. Germline V gene lookup returns CDR1 SGDLS and CDR2 YYNGEE. V was clipped by 6 bases and J by 4 bases; unmatched bases: 7. The CDR3 contains 14 residues. The CDR3 sequence is CASTSTGGSTEAFF. CDR3 nucleotides: TGTGCCAGCACATCGACAGGGGGATCCACTGAAGCTTTCTTT.

The chain combines TRBV18 with TRBJ2-5; 7 bases are shared with TRBD1. The DNA end is more similar to TRBJ2-7, so the J call may be wrong. CDR3 length: 15 amino acids. Per the germline V gene, CDR1 is KGHSH and CDR2 is LQKENI. The CDR3 is CASSPSTGNVYEQYF. The CDR3 DNA sequence: TGTGCCAGCTCACCGTCGACAGGGAACGTATACGAGCAGTACTTC.

The chain has TRBV6-1 and TRBJ2-1; unclear D gene. CDR1 and CDR2 (germline): MNHNS, SASEGT. This CDR3 is 15 amino acids long. Trimming cost V 3 bases and J 4 bases, with 13 bases left between them. The CDR3 DNA reads as TGTGCCAGCAGTGATGCCCGCGCCGAATACAATGAGCAGTTCTTC. Translating gives CASSDARAEYNEQFF.

This clone was counted once. The chain joins TRBV28 to TRBJ1-1; D is perhaps TRBD1 (5 bases). This CDR3 comprises 14 residues. The V gene's germline CDR1 is MDHEN and CDR2 SYDVKM. Trimming took 5 bases from V and 7 from J, leaving 17 bases between them. CDR3 sequence reads: CASSGRAGNGEAFF. The CDR3 DNA reads as TGTGCCAGCAGTGGGCGTGCAGGGAACGGTGAAGCTTTCTTT.

The chain couples TRBV28 to TRBJ2-5; D is uncertain. The CDR3 contains 15 residues. Germline V CDR1 and CDR2: MDHEN, SYDVKM. Trimming left V 6 bases short and J 7 bases short, with 21 bases between. The CDR3 region has the DNA TGTGCCAGCAGCATTACCGGAGAAGGCGCGACGACCCAGTACTTC. It specifies CASSITGEGATTQYF.

CDR3 bases: TGCGCCAGCAGACCGGGGGGCTTTAGCCACGAGCAGTACTTC. Amino acid sequence: CASRPGGFSHEQYF. The genes are TRBV23-1 and TRBJ2-7, with a weak D call TRBD2 (7 bases). TRBV23-1 is flagged as an ORF with uncertain function. The CDR3 has 14 amino acids. V was pared by 6 bases and J by 5 bases, with 17 bases between.